Listed here are 22 T cell receptor beta chains from one sample, sequenced in a study. TCRdb passed the 5' RACE reads through MiXCR, listing each CDR3 protein once. The sample holds tens of thousands of distinct CDR3 sequences, around 30% seen once. Source material: tumor-infiltrating naive CD4+ T cells sorted from the breast tumor. Subset meaning: naive CD4+ T cells, CD4+CD45RA+CD25-. The source of these receptors is a female donor with breast cancer.

Turning to this clonotype: As the CDR3 is not closed by the conserved phenylalanine or tryptophan, this likely results from a read error. In DNA form, the CDR3 reads TGTGCCAGCAGCTTAGGGGGCAGGCTCCTTAATCAGCCCCAGCATATT. It yields the protein CASSLGGRLLNQPQHI. The rearrangement joins TRBV7-2 to TRBJ1-5, with D possibly being TRBD1 (5 bases). Trimming stripped 1 base from V and 4 bases from J, with 14 bases between. Per the germline V gene, CDR1 is SGHTA and CDR2 is FQGNSA. The CDR3 length is 16 residues.

On this clonotype itself: A much larger clone lies a single base off, so this may be a read error. This chain joins TRBV7-3 and TRBJ2-7; maybe TRBD1 (6 bases). Germline V gene sequence: CDR1 SGHTA, CDR2 FQGTGA. With 4 bases removed from V and 5 bases from J, the gap between germline ends came to 15 bases. The CDR3 spans 14 residues. CDR3: CASSSGTGSHEQYF. The DNA for the CDR3 is TGTGCCAGCAGCTCGGGCACAGGGTCCCACGAGCAGTACTTC.

Sample share makes this clonotype medium-sized (0.01 to 0.1%). The chain links TRBV5-5 to TRBJ2-1; no clear D gene. From germline, CDR1 is SGHKS and CDR2 YYEKEE (reference sequence). The CDR3 runs to 18 residues. Deletions cut 4 bases from V and 0 bases from J, with 20 bases between. The CDR3 DNA is TGTGCCAGCAGCCCCACCCGACTCATAGCAGACTCCTACAATGAGCAGTTCTTC. Amino acids: CASSPTRLIADSYNEQFF.

This clonotype is medium-sized within its sample. The chain recombines TRBV6-5 with TRBJ2-5, with D perhaps being TRBD1 or TRBD2 (5 bases each). V lost 5 bases, J lost 4 bases, and 14 bases lay in between. The CDR3 is 14 residues long. The germline V gene has CDR1 MNHEY and CDR2 SVGAGI. The CDR3, as DNA: TGTGCCAGCAGTCAGAGGGGACGCCGAGAGACCCAGTACTTC. The encoded protein is CASSQRGRRETQYF.

The V and J genes are TRBV10-3 and TRBJ2-7; 7 nucleotides match TRBD2. The CDR3 is 14 residues long. CDR1 is ENHRY and CDR2 is SYGVKD in the germline V gene. J was trimmed by 0 bases and V by 6 bases; bases with no gene match: 5. CDR3 residues: CAIRSGGSSYEQYF. CDR3 coding DNA: TGTGCCATCAGGAGTGGCGGGAGCTCCTACGAGCAGTACTTC.

Within the sample, this clonotype is medium-sized. CDR3 nucleotides: TGCAGTGCTCATACAGACCTGGACGAGCAGTTCTTC. It is translated as CSAHTDLDEQFF. V is TRBV20-1 and J is TRBJ2-1, with D hard to call. CDR1 is DFQATT and CDR2 is SNEGSKA in the germline V gene (reference sequence). The length of the CDR3 is 12 residues. The V gene lost 5 bases and the J gene lost 10 bases, with 15 bases spanning the gap.

A word on this clonotype: Its ends do not fully match the called genes, so a read error is possible. The chain joins TRBV7-9 to TRBJ2-1; D is tentatively TRBD1 or TRBD2 (5 bases each). The CDR3 runs to 11 residues. From germline, CDR1 is SEHNR and CDR2 FQNEAQ (reference sequence). CDR3 sequence (DNA): TGTGCCACCAGCTTCGGGGACGGCGGGTTCTTC. Its protein product is CATSFGDGGFF. The variable domain in full, completed from reference TRBV7-9 and TRBJ2-1, reads DTGVSQNPRHKITKRGQNVTFRCDPISEHNRLYWYRQTLGQGPEFLTYFQNEAQLEKSRLLSDRFSAERPKGSFSTLEIQRTEQGDSAMYLCATSFGDGGFFGPGTRLTVL.

A note on this clonotype: A read error may explain this, as a much larger clone is one base away. The chain has TRBV3-1 and TRBJ2-1; D not certain. The CDR3 loop spans 15 amino acids. From germline, CDR1 is LGHDT and CDR2 YNNKEL (reference sequence). The CDR3 bases are TGTGCCAACAGCCTTACACCGGATTCAAACAATGAGCAGTTCTTC. It translates to CANSLTPDSNNEQFF.

Concerning this clonotype itself: A much larger clone lies one base from this, so it may be a read error. The chain carries TRBV11-2 and TRBJ2-1; TRBD1 might be the D (5 bases). Germline V gene data show CDR1 as SGHAT and CDR2 as FQNNGV. This CDR3 has 12 amino acids. V was shortened by 3 bases and J by 12 bases, with 12 bases between the two germline ends. The CDR3 region has the DNA TGTGCCAGCAGCTTCCAGGGAACCGGGCAGTTCTTC. Its protein product is CASSFQGTGQFF.

This chain joins TRBV7-9 and TRBJ2-5; D is undetermined. V was pared by 1 base and J by 7 bases, with 10 bases between. In germline, CDR1 is SEHNR, CDR2 FQNEAQ (reference sequence). This CDR3 is built from 13 residues. The CDR3 DNA sequence: TGTGCCAGCAGCTTAGACAGACTTGGGACCCAGTACTTC. Its protein is CASSLDRLGTQYF.

The V and J genes are TRBV6-1 and TRBJ1-5, with TRBD1 as a possible D gene (6 bases). The CDR3 is 13 residues long. V lost 8 bases and J 5 bases, leaving 13 bases between the germline ends. Germline CDR1 is MNHNS and CDR2 is SASEGT. For the CDR3, the DNA is TGTGCCAGCCCCGACAGGCTTGATCAGCCCCAGCATTTT. It codes for CASPDRLDQPQHF.

This chain links TRBV7-9 with TRBJ2-1; a weak D match, TRBD2 (6 bases). Germline CDR1 and CDR2: SEHNR and FQNEAQ (reference sequence). The V end was cut by 5 bases, the J end by 8 bases, with 16 bases between. The CDR3 loop spans 14 amino acids. The CDR3 loop is CASSARLTGDEQFF. DNA of the CDR3: TGTGCCAGCAGCGCCCGTCTTACGGGAGATGAGCAGTTCTTC.

Points on this clonotype: One junction end does not reproduce the germline sequence, and a read error may be involved. The chain employs TRBV2 and TRBJ1-5, with TRBD1 identical over 7 bases. Germline CDR1 is SNHLY and CDR2 is FYNNEI. The CDR3 is 15 residues long. CDR3 residues: CAGSEARGRDQPQHF. The CDR3 nucleotides read TGTGCCGGCAGTGAGGCCAGGGGGAGGGATCAGCCCCAGCATTTT. Full variable domain (rest looked up from reference TRBV2 and TRBJ1-5): EPEVTQTPSHQVTQMGQEVILRCVPISNHLYFYWYRQILGQKVEFLVSFYNNEISEKSEIFDDQFSVERPDGSNFTLKIRSTKLEDSAMYFCAGSEARGRDQPQHFGDGTRLSIL.

The chain has TRBV6-5 and TRBJ2-4; D perhaps matches TRBD1 (6 bases). V lost 5 bases, J lost 0 bases, and 11 bases lay in between. The CDR3 runs to 15 residues. Germline lookup yields CDR1 MNHEY and CDR2 SVGAGI. The CDR3 loop is CASSGTGIAKNIQYF. CDR3 in DNA: TGTGCCAGCAGTGGCACAGGGATAGCCAAAAACATTCAGTACTTC.

The genes are TRBV5-6 and TRBJ1-1; D remains ambiguous. The V end was cut by 4 bases, the J end by 5 bases, with 15 bases between. CDR1 is SGHDT, CDR2 YYEEEE, per germline. The CDR3 consists of 14 residues. CDR3 loop: CASSPMVPRTEAFF. In nucleotides, the CDR3 is TGTGCCAGCAGCCCCATGGTACCTAGGACTGAAGCTTTCTTT.

The J gene is TRBJ1-1, the V gene TRBV7-2; D call uncertain. The V and J ends lost 5 bases and 2 bases respectively, with 6 bases between them. Germline assignment: CDR1 SGHTA and CDR2 FQGNSA. The CDR3 has 12 residues. The CDR3 region is CASSHSNTEAFF. The CDR3 nucleotides read TGTGCCAGCAGCCATTCAAACACTGAAGCTTTCTTT.

This clonotype rates as medium-sized. The chain recombines TRBV30 with TRBJ2-1; D uncertain. V shed 0 bases and J shed 10 bases, with 13 bases lying between them. This CDR3 comprises 13 residues. CDR1 GTSNPN and CDR2 SVGIG come from the germline V gene (reference sequence). CDR3 DNA: TGTGCCTGGAGTGTACTGGTCCTCTCGGAGCAGTTCTTC. This encodes CAWSVLVLSEQFF.

The V and J genes are TRBV6-5 and TRBJ2-7; TRBD2 matches at 7 bases. Per the germline V gene, CDR1 is MNHEY and CDR2 is SVGAGI. Losses at the gene ends were 6 bases for V and 3 bases for J; bases not matched to a gene: 2. The CDR3 sequence is 12 residues long. The DNA for the CDR3 is TGTGCCAGCAGGGGGGACTACTACGAGCAGTACTTC. Protein product: CASRGDYYEQYF.

This chain links TRBV7-8 with TRBJ2-1; D is unclear. V was trimmed by 1 base and J by 8 bases, leaving 6 bases between them. CDR1 and CDR2 from the germline V gene are SGHVS and FQNEAQ. The CDR3 sequence is 12 residues long. The CDR3 is CASSLVDYEQFF. In nucleotides, the CDR3 is TGTGCCAGCAGCTTAGTAGACTATGAGCAGTTCTTC. The variable domain in full, with the rest retrieved from reference TRBV7-8 and TRBJ2-1, is GAGVSQSPRYKVAKRGQDVALRCDPISGHVSLFWYQQALGQGPEFLTYFQNEAQLDKSGLPSDRFFAERPEGSVSTLKIQRTQQEDSAVYLCASSLVDYEQFFGPGTRLTVL.

V and J are TRBV3-1 and TRBJ2-1, with 9 nucleotides matching TRBD1. The V gene end was trimmed by 6 bases and the J gene end by 7 bases; junction bases not matched to a gene: 7. The CDR3 consists of 14 residues. The germline CDR1 and CDR2 sequences are LGHDT and YNNKEL (reference sequence). This CDR3 is CASRLQGAGNEQFF. Here the CDR3 DNA reads TGTGCCAGCAGACTACAGGGGGCAGGGAATGAGCAGTTCTTC.

CDR3 sequence (DNA): TGTGCCACCAGCCCGGGACGGTTGAACACTGAAGCTTTCTTT. This codes for CATSPGRLNTEAFF. The V call is TRBV15, the J call TRBJ1-1, with a possible D match to TRBD1 (5 bases). V lost 5 bases and J lost 0, with 10 bases in between. This CDR3 is 14 amino acids long. Germline-derived CDR1 and CDR2 are LNHNV and YYDKDF (reference sequence).

Worth noting for this clonotype: At one end the junction does not follow the germline gene, possibly because of a read error. This chain links TRBV5-1 with TRBJ2-1; the match to TRBD2 covers 8 bases. The germline V gene encodes CDR1 SGHRS and CDR2 YFSETQ. The CDR3 extends over 16 amino acids. CDR3 region: CTSSPHGRASYNEQFF. CDR3 coding DNA: TGCACCAGCAGCCCTCACGGGAGGGCCTCCTACAATGAGCAGTTCTTC. The full variable domain, its missing parts supplied by reference TRBV5-1 and TRBJ2-1, is KAGVTQTPRYLIKTRGQQVTLSCSPISGHRSVSWYQQTPGQGLQFLFEYFSETQRNKGNFPGRFSGRQFSNSRSEMNVSTLELGDSALYLCTSSPHGRASYNEQFFGPGTRLTVL.